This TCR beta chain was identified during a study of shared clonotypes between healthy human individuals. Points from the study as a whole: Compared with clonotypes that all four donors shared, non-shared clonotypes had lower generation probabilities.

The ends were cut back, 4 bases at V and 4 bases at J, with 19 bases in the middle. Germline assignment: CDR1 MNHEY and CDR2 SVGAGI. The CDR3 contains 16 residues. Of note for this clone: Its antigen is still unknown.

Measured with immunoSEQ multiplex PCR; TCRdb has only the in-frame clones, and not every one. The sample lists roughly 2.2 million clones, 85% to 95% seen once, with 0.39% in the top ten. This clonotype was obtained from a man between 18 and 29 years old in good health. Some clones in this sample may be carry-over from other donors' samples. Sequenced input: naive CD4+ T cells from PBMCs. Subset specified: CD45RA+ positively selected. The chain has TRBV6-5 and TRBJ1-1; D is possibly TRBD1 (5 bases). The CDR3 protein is CASSFDQGWRSTEAFF. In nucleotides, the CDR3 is TGTGCCAGCAGTTTCGACCAGGGTTGGAGGAGCACTGAAGCTTTCTTT.